The 8 T cell receptor beta chains below come from one sample, sequenced in a study of neurological immune-mediated disorders. In TCRdb, the 5' RACE reads were re-called with MiXCR into one record per CDR3 protein. Of roughly 52,000 distinct CDR3 sequences detected, 3.8% appear once; the ten largest clones hold 6% to 7%. The sample consisted of PBMCs. All receptors derive from a man aged 60-69 years with multiple sclerosis.

This clonotype has a count of ten or more. The chain employs TRBV29-1 and TRBJ1-1; 8 bases agree with TRBD1. This CDR3 contains 13 residues. V was pared by 6 bases and J by 3 bases, with 6 bases of the junction left unmatched. Germline lookup yields CDR1 SQVTM and CDR2 ANQGSEA. The CDR3 protein is CSVRQGRDTEAFF. CDR3 nucleotides: TGCAGCGTACGACAGGGGCGCGACACTGAAGCTTTCTTT.

This clonotype was counted many times. V usage is TRBV4-1 and J usage is TRBJ1-5; possibly TRBD1 for D (6 bases). Trimming left V 4 bases short and J 7 bases short, with 17 bases between. There are 15 residues in the CDR3. From germline, CDR1 is MGHRA and CDR2 YSYEKL. DNA for the CDR3: TGCGCCAGCAGCCTCTCCCCGGGACAAGGACAGCCCCAGCATTTT. It encodes CASSLSPGQGQPQHF.

This clonotype was observed many times. A junction boundary mismatches the germline segment, possibly from a read error. This rearrangement joins TRBV5-1 to TRBJ1-1; D is uncertain. Germline V CDR1 and CDR2: SGHRS, YFSETQ. The length of the CDR3 is 13 residues. In DNA, the CDR3 is TGCGCCAGCAGCCTCGGTATGAAAACTGAAGCTTTCTTT. Amino acid sequence: CASSLGMKTEAFF.

The rearrangement uses TRBV20-1 and TRBJ2-1; no firm D call. V was shortened by 0 bases and J by 6 bases, with 3 bases between the two germline ends. Germline CDR1 reads DFQATT; CDR2 reads SNEGSKA (reference sequence). This CDR3 contains 11 residues. In nucleotides, the CDR3 is TGCAGTGCTAGAGAAGTCAATGAGCAGTTCTTC. Its protein product is CSAREVNEQFF.

This clonotype appeared many times. V usage is TRBV6-6 and J usage is TRBJ2-3; 8 positions agree with TRBD2. V was clipped by 7 bases and J by 6 bases; unmatched bases: 9. The CDR3 extends over 14 amino acids. The germline V gene has CDR1 MNHNY and CDR2 SVGAGI (reference sequence). The CDR3 loop is CASIPTSGADTQYF. In DNA form, the CDR3 reads TGTGCCAGCATCCCTACTAGCGGTGCCGATACGCAGTATTTT.

This clonotype was recorded at least ten times. The chain employs TRBV5-1 and TRBJ1-1; no firm D call. The CDR3 has 13 amino acids. Trimming shortened V by 0 bases and J by 1 base, and 4 bases separated the two germline ends. Germline lookup yields CDR1 SGHRS and CDR2 YFSETQ. CDR3 residues: CASSLAANTEAFF. The DNA of the CDR3 is TGCGCCAGCAGCTTGGCTGCGAACACTGAAGCTTTCTTT. The variable domain in full, with the rest retrieved from reference TRBV5-1 and TRBJ1-1, is KAGVTQTPRYLIKTRGQQVTLSCSPISGHRSVSWYQQTPGQGLQFLFEYFSETQRNKGNFPGRFSGRQFSNSRSEMNVSTLELGDSALYLCASSLAANTEAFFGQGTRLTVV.

The table lists this clonotype with many counts. The J gene is TRBJ2-1, the V gene TRBV5-1, with D unclear. The germline V gene encodes CDR1 SGHRS and CDR2 YFSETQ. The V gene lost 4 bases and the J gene lost 5 bases, with 7 bases spanning the gap. The CDR3 covers 12 residues. The CDR3 DNA reads as TGCGCCAGCAGCGGCCCTAACAATGAGCAGTTCTTC. Translating it yields CASSGPNNEQFF.

This clonotype was observed many times. The chain recombines TRBV3-1 with TRBJ2-1; D is unclear. The CDR3 extends over 13 amino acids. Germline CDR1 LGHDT, CDR2 YNNKEL (reference sequence). Trimming stripped 4 bases from V and 10 bases from J, with 14 bases between. The CDR3 DNA sequence: TGTGCCAGCAGCCTCCAATCCGCCTTGGAGCAGTTCTTC. Translating it yields CASSLQSALEQFF.